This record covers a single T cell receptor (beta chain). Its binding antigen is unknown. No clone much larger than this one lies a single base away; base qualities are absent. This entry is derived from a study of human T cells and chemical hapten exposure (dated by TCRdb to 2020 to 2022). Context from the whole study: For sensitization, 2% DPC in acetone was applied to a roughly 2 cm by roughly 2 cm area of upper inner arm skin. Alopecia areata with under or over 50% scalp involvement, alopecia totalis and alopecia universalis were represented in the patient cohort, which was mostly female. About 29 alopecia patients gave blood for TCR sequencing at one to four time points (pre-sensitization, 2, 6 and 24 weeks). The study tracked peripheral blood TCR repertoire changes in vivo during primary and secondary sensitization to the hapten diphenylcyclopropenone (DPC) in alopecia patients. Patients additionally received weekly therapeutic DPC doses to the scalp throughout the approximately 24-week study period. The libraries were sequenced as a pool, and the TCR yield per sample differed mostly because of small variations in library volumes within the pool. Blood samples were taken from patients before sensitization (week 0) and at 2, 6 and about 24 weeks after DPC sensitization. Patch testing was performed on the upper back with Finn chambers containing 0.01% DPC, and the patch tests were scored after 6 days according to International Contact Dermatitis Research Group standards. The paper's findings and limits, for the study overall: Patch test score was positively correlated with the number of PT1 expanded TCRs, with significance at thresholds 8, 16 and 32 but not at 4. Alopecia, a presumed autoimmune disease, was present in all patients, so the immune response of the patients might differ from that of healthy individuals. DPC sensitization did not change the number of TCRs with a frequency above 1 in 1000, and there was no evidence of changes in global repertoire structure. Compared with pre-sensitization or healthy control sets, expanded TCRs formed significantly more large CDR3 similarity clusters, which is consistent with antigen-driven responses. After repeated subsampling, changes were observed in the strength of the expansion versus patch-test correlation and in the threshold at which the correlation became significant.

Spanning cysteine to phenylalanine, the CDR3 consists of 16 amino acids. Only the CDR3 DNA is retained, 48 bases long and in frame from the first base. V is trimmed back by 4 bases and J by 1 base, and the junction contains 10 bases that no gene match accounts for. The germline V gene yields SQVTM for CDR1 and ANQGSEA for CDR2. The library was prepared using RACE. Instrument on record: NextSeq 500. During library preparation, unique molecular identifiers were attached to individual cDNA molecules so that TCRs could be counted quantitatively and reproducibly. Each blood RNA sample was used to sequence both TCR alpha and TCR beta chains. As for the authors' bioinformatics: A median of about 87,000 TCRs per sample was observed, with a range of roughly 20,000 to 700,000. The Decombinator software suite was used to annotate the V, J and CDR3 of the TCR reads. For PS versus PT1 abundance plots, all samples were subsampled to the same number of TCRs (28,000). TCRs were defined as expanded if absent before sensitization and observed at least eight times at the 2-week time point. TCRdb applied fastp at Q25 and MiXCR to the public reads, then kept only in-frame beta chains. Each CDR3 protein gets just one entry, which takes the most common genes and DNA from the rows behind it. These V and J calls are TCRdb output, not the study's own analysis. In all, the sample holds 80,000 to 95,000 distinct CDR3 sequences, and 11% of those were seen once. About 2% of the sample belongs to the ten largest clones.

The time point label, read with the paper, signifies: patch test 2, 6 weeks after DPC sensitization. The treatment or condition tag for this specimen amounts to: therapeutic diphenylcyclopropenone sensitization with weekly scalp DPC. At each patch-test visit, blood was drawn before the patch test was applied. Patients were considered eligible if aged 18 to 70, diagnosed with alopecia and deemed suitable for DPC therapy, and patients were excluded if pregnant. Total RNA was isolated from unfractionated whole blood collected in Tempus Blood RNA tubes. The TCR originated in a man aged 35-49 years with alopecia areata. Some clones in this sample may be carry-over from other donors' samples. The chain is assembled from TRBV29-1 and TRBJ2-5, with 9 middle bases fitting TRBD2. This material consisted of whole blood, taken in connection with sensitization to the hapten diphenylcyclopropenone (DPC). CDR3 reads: CSVADTLAGLQETQYF. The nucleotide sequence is TGCAGCGTTGCAGATACACTAGCGGGCCTCCAAGAGACCCAGTACTTC.